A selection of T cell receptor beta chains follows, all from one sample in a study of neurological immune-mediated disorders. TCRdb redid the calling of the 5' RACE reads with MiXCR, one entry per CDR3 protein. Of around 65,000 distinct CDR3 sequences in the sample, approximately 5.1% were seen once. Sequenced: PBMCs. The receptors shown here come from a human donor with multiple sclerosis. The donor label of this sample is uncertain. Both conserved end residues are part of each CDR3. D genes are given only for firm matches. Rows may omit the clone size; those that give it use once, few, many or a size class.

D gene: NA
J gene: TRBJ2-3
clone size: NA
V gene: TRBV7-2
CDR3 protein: CASSFYICSAAPVGRGLSDTQYF
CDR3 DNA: NA

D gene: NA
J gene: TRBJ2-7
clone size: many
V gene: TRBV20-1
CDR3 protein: CSARDVGRRGLYEQYF
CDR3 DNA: TGCAGTGCTAGAGACGTTGGTAGGCGGGGGCTTTACGAGCAGTACTTC

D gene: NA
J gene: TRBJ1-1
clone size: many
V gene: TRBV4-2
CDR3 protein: CASSQDGRTEAFF
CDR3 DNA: TGTGCCAGCAGCCAAGACGGGAGAACTGAAGCTTTCTTT

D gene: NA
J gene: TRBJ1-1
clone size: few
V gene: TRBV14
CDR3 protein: CASSHDEQGPAGEAFF
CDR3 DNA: TGTGCCAGCAGCCACGATGAACAAGGGCCGGCGGGTGAAGCTTTCTTT

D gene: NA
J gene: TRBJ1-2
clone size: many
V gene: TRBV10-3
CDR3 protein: CAISDRAPEGYTF
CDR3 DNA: TGTGCCATCAGTGACAGGGCTCCTGAGGGCTACACCTTC

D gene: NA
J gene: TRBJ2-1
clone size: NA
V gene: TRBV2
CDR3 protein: CASGRASYNEQFF
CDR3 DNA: TGTGCCAGCGGGCGGGCCTCCTACAATGAGCAGTTCTTC

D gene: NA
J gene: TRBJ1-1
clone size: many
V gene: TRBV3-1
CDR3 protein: CASSQFLGTEAFF
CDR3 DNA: TGTGCCAGCAGCCAATTTTTAGGGACTGAAGCTTTCTTT

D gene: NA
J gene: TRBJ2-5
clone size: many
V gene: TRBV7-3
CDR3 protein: CASSLAGETQYF
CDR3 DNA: TGTGCCAGCAGCTTGGCGGGGGAGACCCAGTACTTC

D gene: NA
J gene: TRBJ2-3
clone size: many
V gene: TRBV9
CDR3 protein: CASSALIPTGTLYTFTDTQYF
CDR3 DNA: TGTGCCAGCAGCGCCCTGATACCGACCGGGACCCTCTATACCTTCACAGATACGCAGTATTTT

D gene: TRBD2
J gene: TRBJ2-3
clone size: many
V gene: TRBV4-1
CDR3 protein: CASSQVGTSGGFGTDTQYF
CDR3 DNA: TGCGCCAGCAGCCAAGTCGGGACTAGCGGGGGTTTTGGCACAGATACGCAGTATTTT

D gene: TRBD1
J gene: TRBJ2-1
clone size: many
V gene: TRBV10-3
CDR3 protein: CAISEWGTGLPNEQFF
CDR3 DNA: TGTGCCATCAGTGAGTGGGGGACAGGGCTACCCAATGAGCAGTTCTTC

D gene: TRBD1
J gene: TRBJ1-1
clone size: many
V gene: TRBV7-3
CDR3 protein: CASSSYTGGVSFF
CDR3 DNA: TGTGCCAGCAGCTCCTACACAGGGGGAGTGTCTTTCTTT

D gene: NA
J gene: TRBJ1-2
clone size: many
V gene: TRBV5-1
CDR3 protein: CASSNGGGNLYGYTF
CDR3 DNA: TGCGCCAGCAGCAATGGCGGGGGGAACCTCTATGGCTACACCTTC

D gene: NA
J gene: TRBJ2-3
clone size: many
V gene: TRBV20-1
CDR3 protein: CSAGGGHRGTDTQYF
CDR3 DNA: TGCAGTGCTGGGGGGGGGCACCGGGGCACAGATACGCAGTATTTT

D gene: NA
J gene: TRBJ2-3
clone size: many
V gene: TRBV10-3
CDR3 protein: CAIKRGGLPTDTQYF
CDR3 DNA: TGTGCCATCAAACGAGGGGGACTCCCCACAGATACGCAGTATTTT

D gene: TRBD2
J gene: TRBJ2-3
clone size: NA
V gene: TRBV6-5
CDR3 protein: CAARRGGSGADTQYF
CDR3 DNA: TGTGCCGCGCGCCGGGGCGGGAGTGGGGCAGATACGCAGTATTTT

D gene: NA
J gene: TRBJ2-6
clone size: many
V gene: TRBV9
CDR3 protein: CASSPGGLPSGANVLTF
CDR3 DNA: TGTGCCAGCAGCCCGGGCGGTCTGCCCTCTGGGGCCAACGTCCTGACTTTC

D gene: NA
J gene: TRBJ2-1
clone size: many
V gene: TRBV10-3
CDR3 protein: CAIAPSGFYLSSYNEQFF
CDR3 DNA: TGTGCCATCGCTCCTTCCGGGTTCTACCTTAGCTCCTACAATGAGCAGTTCTTC

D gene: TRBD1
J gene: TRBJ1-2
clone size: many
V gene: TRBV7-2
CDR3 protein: CASSLLRGTGYTF
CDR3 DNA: TGTGCCAGCAGCTTACTCAGGGGGACTGGCTACACCTTC

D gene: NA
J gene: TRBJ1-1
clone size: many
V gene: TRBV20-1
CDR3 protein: CSARRGADTEAFF
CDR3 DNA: TGCAGTGCTAGAAGGGGGGCTGACACTGAAGCTTTCTTT

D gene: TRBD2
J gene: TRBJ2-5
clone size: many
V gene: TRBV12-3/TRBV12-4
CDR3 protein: CASRPTSGFFKETQYF
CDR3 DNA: TGTGCCAGCAGGCCAACTAGCGGGTTTTTCAAGGAGACCCAGTACTTC

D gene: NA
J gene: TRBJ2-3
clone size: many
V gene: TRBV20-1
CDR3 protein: CSAEAFGLSTDTQYF
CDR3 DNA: TGCAGTGCAGAGGCGTTCGGACTATCCACAGATACGCAGTATTTT

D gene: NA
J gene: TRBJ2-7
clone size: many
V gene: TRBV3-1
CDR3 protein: CASSPRGREQYF
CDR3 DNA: TGTGCCAGCAGCCCCAGGGGTCGGGAGCAGTACTTC

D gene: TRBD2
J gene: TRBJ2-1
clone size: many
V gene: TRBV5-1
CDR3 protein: CASSLLAGGGNEQFF
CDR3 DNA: TGCGCCAGCAGCCTACTAGCGGGGGGAGGGAATGAGCAGTTCTTC

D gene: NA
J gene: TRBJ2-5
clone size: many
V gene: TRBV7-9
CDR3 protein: CASSLEANPQGEETQYF
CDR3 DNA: TGTGCCAGCAGCTTAGAAGCGAACCCTCAGGGTGAGGAGACCCAGTACTTC

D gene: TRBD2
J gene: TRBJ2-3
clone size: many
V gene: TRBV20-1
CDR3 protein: CSANLAGVPDTQYF
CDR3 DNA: TGCAGTGCTAACTTAGCGGGGGTCCCAGATACGCAGTATTTT

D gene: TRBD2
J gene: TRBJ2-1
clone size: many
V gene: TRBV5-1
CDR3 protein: CASSTLAGGPDNEQFF
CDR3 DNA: TGCGCCAGCAGCACCTTAGCGGGGGGGCCGGACAATGAGCAGTTCTTC

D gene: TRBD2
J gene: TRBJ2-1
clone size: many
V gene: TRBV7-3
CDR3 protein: CASSPSEAGGINEQFF
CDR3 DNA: TGTGCCAGCAGCCCCTCTGAAGCGGGGGGCATCAATGAGCAGTTCTTC

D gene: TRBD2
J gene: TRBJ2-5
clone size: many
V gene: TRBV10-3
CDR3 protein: CAINPSGGEETQYF
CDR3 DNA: TGTGCCATCAACCCTAGCGGGGGCGAAGAGACCCAGTACTTC

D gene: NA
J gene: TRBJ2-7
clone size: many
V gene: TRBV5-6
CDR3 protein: CASSLAPNLDEQYF
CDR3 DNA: TGTGCCAGCAGCTTGGCTCCCAACCTCGACGAGCAGTACTTC

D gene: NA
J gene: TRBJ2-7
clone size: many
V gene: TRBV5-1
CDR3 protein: CASSQGGSGEQYF
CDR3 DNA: TGCGCCAGCAGCCAAGGGGGTTCGGGAGAGCAGTACTTC

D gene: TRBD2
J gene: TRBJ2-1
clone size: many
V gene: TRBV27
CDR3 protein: CASSSGTSGYNEQFF
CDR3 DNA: TGTGCCAGCAGTTCAGGGACTAGCGGATACAATGAGCAGTTCTTC

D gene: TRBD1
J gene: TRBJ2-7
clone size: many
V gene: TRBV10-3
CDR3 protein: CAIGAGQGAYEQYF
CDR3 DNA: TGTGCCATCGGGGCGGGACAGGGTGCGTACGAGCAGTACTTC

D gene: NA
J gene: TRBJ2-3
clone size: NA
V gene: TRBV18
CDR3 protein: CASSKVTPTDTQYF
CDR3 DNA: TGTGCCAGCTCAAAGGTGACACCCACAGATACGCAGTATTTT

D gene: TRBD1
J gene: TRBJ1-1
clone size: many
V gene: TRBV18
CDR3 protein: CASSLQGTGSFEAFF
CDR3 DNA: TGTGCCAGCTCCCTACAAGGGACAGGGAGTTTTGAAGCTTTCTTT

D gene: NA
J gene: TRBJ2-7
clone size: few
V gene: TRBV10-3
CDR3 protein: CAITGAYSYEQYF
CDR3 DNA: TGTGCCATCACGGGCGCTTACTCCTACGAGCAGTACTTC

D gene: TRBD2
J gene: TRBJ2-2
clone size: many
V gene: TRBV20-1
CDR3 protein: CSAPLGGTNTGELFF
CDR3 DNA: TGCAGTGCTCCCTTGGGGGGGACGAACACCGGGGAGCTGTTTTTT

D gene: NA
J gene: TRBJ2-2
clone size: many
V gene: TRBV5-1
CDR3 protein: CASSPDPSGTWFGELFF
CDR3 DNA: TGCGCCAGCAGCCCAGACCCTTCCGGGACCTGGTTCGGGGAGCTGTTTTTT

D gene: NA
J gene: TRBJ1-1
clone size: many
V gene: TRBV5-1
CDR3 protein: CASSSGQQNTEAFF
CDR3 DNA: TGCGCCAGCAGTTCCGGACAGCAGAACACTGAAGCTTTCTTT

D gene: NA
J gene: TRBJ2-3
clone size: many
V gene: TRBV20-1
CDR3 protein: CSAAPRVAGDTQYF
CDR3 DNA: TGCAGTGCTGCCCCCCGGGTCGCGGGAGATACGCAGTATTTT

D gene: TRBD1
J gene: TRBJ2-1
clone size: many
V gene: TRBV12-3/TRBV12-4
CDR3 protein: CASRSPGQGAYNEQFF
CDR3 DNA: TGTGCCAGCAGATCTCCGGGACAGGGGGCGTACAATGAGCAGTTCTTC

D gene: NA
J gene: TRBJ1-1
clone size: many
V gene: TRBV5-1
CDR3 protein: CASSLTQAIGGAFF
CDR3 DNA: TGCGCCAGCAGCTTGACCCAGGCTATTGGGGGAGCTTTCTTT

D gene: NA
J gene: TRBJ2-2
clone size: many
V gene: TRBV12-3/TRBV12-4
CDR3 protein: CASSSRGGGAPGELFF
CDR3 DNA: TGTGCCAGCAGTTCCCGTGGAGGGGGCGCGCCCGGGGAGCTGTTTTTT

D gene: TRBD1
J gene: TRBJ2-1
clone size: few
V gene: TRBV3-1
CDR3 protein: CASSQDIYRGPYNEQFF
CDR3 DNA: TGTGCCAGCAGCCAAGATATTTACAGGGGTCCCTACAATGAGCAGTTCTTC

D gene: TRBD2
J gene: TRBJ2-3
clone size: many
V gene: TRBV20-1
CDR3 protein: CSALQLAGEGAQYF
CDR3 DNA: TGCAGTGCTCTCCAGCTAGCGGGGGAAGGAGCGCAGTATTTT

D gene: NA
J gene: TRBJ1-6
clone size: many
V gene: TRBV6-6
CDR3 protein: CASAAGTNSPLHF
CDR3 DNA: TGTGCCAGTGCCGCGGGGACCAATTCACCCCTCCACTTT

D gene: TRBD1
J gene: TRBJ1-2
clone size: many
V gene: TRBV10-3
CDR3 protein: CAISDRIGPGQTNYGYTF
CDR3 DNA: TGTGCCATCAGTGATCGTATCGGTCCGGGACAGACTAACTATGGCTACACCTTC

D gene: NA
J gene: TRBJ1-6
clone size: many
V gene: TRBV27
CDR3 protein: CASSLLKGSYNSPLHF
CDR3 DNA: TGTGCCAGCAGTTTATTAAAGGGTTCCTATAATTCACCCCTCCACTTT

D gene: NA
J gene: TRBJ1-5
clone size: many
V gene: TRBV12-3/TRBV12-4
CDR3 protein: CASSLLGNDQPQHF
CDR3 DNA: TGTGCCAGCAGTCTCCTCGGGAACGATCAGCCCCAGCATTTT

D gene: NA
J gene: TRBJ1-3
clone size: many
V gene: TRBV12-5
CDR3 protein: CASGRGSGNTIYF
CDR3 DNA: TGTGCTAGTGGAAGAGGATCTGGAAACACCATATATTTT

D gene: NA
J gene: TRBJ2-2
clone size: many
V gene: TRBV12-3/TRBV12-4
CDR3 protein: CASSLRADTGELFF
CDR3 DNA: TGTGCCAGCAGTTTAAGGGCTGACACCGGGGAGCTGTTTTTT

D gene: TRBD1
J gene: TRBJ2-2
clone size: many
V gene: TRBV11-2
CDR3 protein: CASSLGVGQGKTGELFF
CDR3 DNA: TGTGCCAGCAGCCTAGGGGTAGGACAGGGAAAGACCGGGGAGCTGTTTTTT

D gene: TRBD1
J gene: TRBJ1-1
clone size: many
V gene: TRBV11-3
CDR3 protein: CASSATGAVTEAFF
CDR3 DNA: TGTGCCAGCAGCGCCACAGGGGCTGTCACTGAAGCTTTCTTT

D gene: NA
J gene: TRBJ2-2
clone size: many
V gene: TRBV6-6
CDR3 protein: CASSYSLSTGELFF
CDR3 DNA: TGTGCCAGCAGTTACTCTTTGTCCACCGGGGAGCTGTTTTTT

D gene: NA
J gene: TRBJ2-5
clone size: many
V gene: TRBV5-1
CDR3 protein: CASSLDSGTQETQYF
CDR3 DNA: TGCGCCAGCAGCTTGGATTCAGGGACCCAAGAGACCCAGTACTTC